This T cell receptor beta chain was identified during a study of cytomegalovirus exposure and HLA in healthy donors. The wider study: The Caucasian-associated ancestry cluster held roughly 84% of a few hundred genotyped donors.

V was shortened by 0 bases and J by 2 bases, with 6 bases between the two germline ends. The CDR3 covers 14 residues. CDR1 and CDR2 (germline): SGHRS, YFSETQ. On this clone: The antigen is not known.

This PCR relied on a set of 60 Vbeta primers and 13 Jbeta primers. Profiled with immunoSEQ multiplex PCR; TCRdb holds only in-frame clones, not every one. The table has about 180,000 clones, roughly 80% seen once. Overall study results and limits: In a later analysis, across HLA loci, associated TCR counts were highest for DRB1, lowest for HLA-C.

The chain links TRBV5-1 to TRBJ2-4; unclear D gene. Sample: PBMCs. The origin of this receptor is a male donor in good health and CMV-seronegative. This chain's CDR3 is CASSLGISKNIQYF. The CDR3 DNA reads TGCGCCAGCAGCTTGGGTATCTCCAAAAACATTCAGTACTTC.